These 22 T cell receptor beta chains share one sample of origin, sequenced in a study of cytomegalovirus exposure and HLA in healthy donors. PCR involved 60 Vbeta and 13 Jbeta primers. Produced via immunoSEQ multiplex PCR; TCRdb's table is partial and in-frame only. The table for this sample gives 45,000 to 70,000 clones. The sequencing sample was made of PBMCs. All receptors come from a woman aged 45-60 years in good health and CMV-seropositive.

This chain connects TRBV27 to TRBJ1-3; D call uncertain. Germline V CDR1 and CDR2: MNHEY, SMNVEV (reference sequence). The CDR3 spans 13 residues. Trimming removed 5 bases at V and 4 bases at J, with 9 bases between. This chain's CDR3 is CASSPWAGNTIYF. The CDR3 nucleotides read TGTGCCAGCAGTCCCTGGGCAGGAAACACCATATATTTT.

The chain has TRBV30 and TRBJ1-1; D is possibly TRBD1 (5 bases). This CDR3 is 15 amino acids long. Trimming removed 0 bases at V and 1 base at J, with 12 bases between. Germline CDR1 GTSNPN, CDR2 SVGIG (reference sequence). CDR3 loop: CAWSVRFGGNTEAFF. The CDR3 DNA follows: TGTGCCTGGAGTGTACGGTTCGGGGGGAACACTGAAGCTTTCTTT.

J is TRBJ2-6 and V is TRBV2; TRBD2 is a possible D gene (6 bases). V lost 6 bases to trimming and J lost 0 bases, with 9 bases between them. The CDR3 is 15 residues long. In germline, CDR1 is SNHLY, CDR2 FYNNEI. CDR3 DNA: TGTGCCAGCAGGACGGGAGACTCTGGGGCCAACGTCCTGACTTTC. Translated: CASRTGDSGANVLTF.

V is TRBV29-1 and J is TRBJ1-2; the D gene is possibly TRBD1 (5 bases). Germline CDR1 is SQVTM and CDR2 is ANQGSEA. Between the trimmed V and J ends, which lost 7 bases and 0 bases, there was a span of 9 bases. CDR3 length: 12 residues. The CDR3 DNA reads TGCAGCGCCGGGGGTCCTAACTATGGCTACACCTTC. Its translation: CSAGGPNYGYTF. The variable domain in full, with the rest retrieved from reference TRBV29-1 and TRBJ1-2, is SAVISQKPSRDICQRGTSLTIQCQVDSQVTMMFWYRQQPGQSLTLIATANQGSEATYESGFVIDKFPISRPNLTFSTLTVSNMSPEDSSIYLCSAGGPNYGYTFGSGTRLTVV.

The genes are TRBV5-4 and TRBJ2-7, with 12 nucleotides matching TRBD1. Germline CDR1 and CDR2: SGHNT and YYREEE (reference sequence). The CDR3 spans 14 residues. With V trimmed by 3 bases and J by 6 bases, 4 bases remained unmatched. The CDR3 is CASSWDRGLSEQYF. DNA of the CDR3: TGTGCCAGCAGCTGGGACAGGGGGCTTAGCGAGCAGTACTTC.

DNA for the CDR3: TGTGCCAGCAGTTTACGTAGCGGGCGAGCCACCGGGGAGCTGTTTTTT. It codes for CASSLRSGRATGELFF. This chain connects TRBV27 to TRBJ2-2; 7 positions match TRBD2. The CDR3 has 16 amino acids. The germline CDR1 and CDR2 sequences are MNHEY and SMNVEV (reference sequence). With 2 bases clipped from V and 4 bases from J, the junction kept 7 bases outside the gene matches.

The J gene is TRBJ2-2, the V gene TRBV5-1; 10 positions agree with TRBD2. The germline V gene encodes CDR1 SGHRS and CDR2 YFSETQ. This CDR3 contains 17 residues. The V gene end was trimmed by 4 bases and the J gene end by 0 bases; junction bases not matched to a gene: 6. The CDR3 region is CASSTASGGSNTGELFF. The CDR3 DNA reads as TGCGCCAGCAGCACCGCTAGCGGGGGTTCGAACACCGGGGAGCTGTTTTTT.

The CDR3 DNA reads as TGTGCCAGCTCACCCGGGATTAATGAAAAACTGTTTTTT. Protein: CASSPGINEKLFF. This chain links TRBV18 with TRBJ1-4, with D hard to call. Germline CDR1 KGHSH, CDR2 LQKENI. This CDR3 is built from 13 residues. The ends were cut back, 3 bases at V and 4 bases at J, with 6 bases in the middle.

The genes are TRBV7-2 and TRBJ2-5, with 9 positions matching TRBD2. Trimming removed 6 bases from V and 6 bases from J; junction bases left unmatched: 8. This CDR3 has 14 amino acids. Germline CDR1 SGHTA, CDR2 FQGNSA. This CDR3 reads CASSQERGAKTQYF. The CDR3 DNA follows: TGTGCCAGCAGTCAGGAGCGGGGGGCGAAGACCCAGTACTTC.

The gene calls are TRBV4-2 and TRBJ1-2, with TRBD1 as a possible D gene (5 bases). Trimming stripped 1 base from V and 5 bases from J, with 20 bases between. Looked up from germline, CDR1 is LGHNA and CDR2 is YNFKEQ. The length of the CDR3 is 17 residues. Written as DNA, the CDR3 is TGTGCCAGCAGCCAAGGATGGAACAGGCTCGGGTCGTATGGCTACACCTTC. Translating it yields CASSQGWNRLGSYGYTF.

The chain employs TRBV28 and TRBJ2-5; TRBD1 is a possible D gene (5 bases). The CDR3 has 14 amino acids. V was pared by 5 bases and J by 2 bases, with 12 bases between. CDR1 MDHEN and CDR2 SYDVKM come from the germline V gene. The CDR3 reads CASSIRGLQETQYF. CDR3 bases: TGTGCCAGCAGTATAAGGGGTCTACAAGAGACCCAGTACTTC.

The genes are TRBV28 and TRBJ2-7, with TRBD2 matching 7 bases. Looked up from germline, CDR1 is MDHEN and CDR2 is SYDVKM. Trimming took 3 bases from V and 0 from J; bases not matched to a gene: 2. The CDR3 covers 14 residues. CDR3 residues: CASSLGEGSYEQYF. For the CDR3, the DNA is TGTGCCAGCAGTTTGGGGGAGGGCTCCTACGAGCAGTACTTC.

V gene TRBV19 combines with J gene TRBJ2-5; 9 bases are shared with TRBD1. The V gene end was trimmed by 1 base and the J gene end by 4 bases; junction bases not matched to a gene: 4. The CDR3 sequence is 15 residues long. The germline V gene has CDR1 LNHDA and CDR2 SQIVND (reference sequence). DNA for the CDR3: TGTGCCAGTAGTATAGCTGGGACAGGGCTAGAGACCCAGTACTTC. Protein: CASSIAGTGLETQYF.

The V and J genes are TRBV7-9 and TRBJ1-2, with 8 nucleotides matching TRBD1. The V gene's germline CDR1 is SEHNR and CDR2 FQNEAQ (reference sequence). V was pared by 1 base and J by 7 bases, with 5 bases of the junction left unmatched. This CDR3 comprises 14 residues. The CDR3 loop reads CASSLGQGAGGYTF. CDR3 nucleotide sequence: TGTGCCAGCAGCTTAGGGCAGGGGGCTGGTGGCTACACCTTC. Full variable domain (missing parts from reference TRBV7-9 and TRBJ1-2): DTGVSQNPRHKITKRGQNVTFRCDPISEHNRLYWYRQTLGQGPEFLTYFQNEAQLEKSRLLSDRFSAERPKGSFSTLEIQRTEQGDSAMYLCASSLGQGAGGYTFGSGTRLTVV.

This rearrangement joins TRBV2 to TRBJ1-4; maybe TRBD1 (5 bases). V was cut by 2 bases and J by 3 bases, with 13 bases left in between. The CDR3 loop spans 16 amino acids. The germline gives CDR1 SNHLY, CDR2 FYNNEI. CDR3 sequence reads: CASSEYRGSANEKLFF. The DNA for the CDR3 is TGTGCCAGCAGTGAATATAGGGGTTCGGCTAATGAAAAACTGTTTTTT.

CDR3 amino acids: CGAGQLNEKLFF. Here the CDR3 DNA reads TGTGGGGCGGGACAGCTAAATGAAAAACTGTTTTTT. The chain couples TRBV28 to TRBJ1-4; 7 nucleotides match TRBD1. The germline gives CDR1 MDHEN, CDR2 SYDVKM. This CDR3 contains 12 residues.

The V gene is TRBV7-8, the J gene TRBJ2-7; 7 bases are a match to TRBD2. The CDR3 runs 14 residues. Germline trimming cut 8 bases from V and 3 bases from J; bases unmatched to any gene: 10. The germline V gene encodes CDR1 SGHVS and CDR2 FQNEAQ. The CDR3 region is CASSRGRGGYEQYF. CDR3 DNA: TGTGCCAGCTCGCGGGGGAGGGGCGGCTACGAGCAGTACTTC.

The chain employs TRBV28 and TRBJ2-3; 11 bases match TRBD2. J was trimmed by 11 bases and V by 3 bases; bases with no gene match: 10. CDR1 and CDR2 from the germline V gene are MDHEN and SYDVKM. This CDR3 region has 15 residues. CDR3 loop: CASSFSGRASLGQYF. The CDR3 bases are TGTGCCAGCAGTTTTAGCGGGAGGGCCAGTTTGGGGCAGTATTTT. Using reference TRBV28 and TRBJ2-3 for the parts outside the CDR3, the full variable domain is DVKVTQSSRYLVKRTGEKVFLECVQDMDHENMFWYRQDPGLGLRLIYFSYDVKMKEKGDIPEGYSVSREKKERFSLILESASTNQTSMYLCASSFSGRASLGQYFGPGTRLTVL.

The chain is built from TRBV6-5 and TRBJ1-3; D is undetermined. The CDR3 is made up of 14 amino acids. CDR1 MNHEY and CDR2 SVGAGI come from the germline V gene. V lost 9 bases and J 0 bases, leaving 12 bases between the germline ends. The CDR3 region is CASLSPSSGNTIYF. The CDR3 coding sequence is TGTGCCAGTTTGAGCCCGAGCTCTGGAAACACCATATATTTT.

The V call is TRBV10-2, the J call TRBJ1-2; TRBD1 matches at 7 bases. This CDR3 region has 14 residues. Unmatched junction bases numbered 5, after V lost 2 bases and J lost 5 bases. Germline assignment: CDR1 WSHSY and CDR2 SAAADI. DNA for the CDR3: TGCGCCAGCAGTGAGAGGACAGGAGGATATGGCTACACCTTC. This translates into CASSERTGGYGYTF.

The V call is TRBV7-8, the J call TRBJ1-1; D is ambiguous. The CDR3 runs 14 residues. Germline V gene data show CDR1 as SGHVS and CDR2 as FQNEAQ. Trimming removed 3 bases at V and 1 base at J, with 9 bases between. Written as DNA, the CDR3 is TGTGCCAGCAGCTTTCCCGGGAGGAACACTGAAGCTTTCTTT. It is translated as CASSFPGRNTEAFF.

V usage is TRBV18 and J usage is TRBJ2-5; maybe TRBD2 (6 bases). Germline CDR1 reads KGHSH; CDR2 reads LQKENI. Between the trimmed V and J ends, which lost 6 bases and 7 bases, there was a span of 15 bases. The length of the CDR3 is 13 residues. DNA for the CDR3: TGTGCCAGCTCCGGGACTCCGGAGGGGACCCAGTACTTC. It yields the protein CASSGTPEGTQYF.